The clone carrying this T cell receptor (beta chain) appeared a few times. Antigen: not known. This entry belongs to a study of beta chain features in type 1 diabetes. Study conclusions and caveats: Whatever favoring of shorter templates PCR might show would apply equally to patients and controls. Type 1 diabetes patients showed fewer insertions and more deletions at VDJ junctions.

V was pared by 6 bases and J by 16 bases, with 19 bases between. The V gene's germline CDR1 is DFQATT and CDR2 SNEGSKA (reference sequence). CDR3 length: 11 amino acids. The sequenced template was cDNA made from the entire isolated RNA. The assay was immunoSEQ multiplex PCR, and TCRdb's table has in-frame clones only and misses some. The table shows about 360,000 clones, with over 9.5% occurring only once. The sequence came from a man younger than 30 in good health. Sequenced material: naive CD4+ T cells from blood. This chain connects TRBV20-1 to TRBJ2-4, with unresolved D. The CDR3 here is CSAIRLGLTYF. The CDR3 coding sequence is TGCAGTGCAATCCGCTTGGGCCTTACCTACTTC.